Reported below is one T cell receptor (beta chain). The sample is drawn from a study of blood T cell repertoires in COVID-19. About the study: Spain, Italy and the United States supplied samples that represented acute and convalescent COVID-19.

Original methodology: Quantification of nucleated cells was approximated via reference gene primer amplification. The protocol was immunoSEQ multiplex PCR, while the TCRdb copy is restricted to in-frame clones and leaves out a portion. The V and J calls and clone size were taken over from that table, and D and trimming were inferred from the DNA. The sample includes around 200,000 clones, around 83% of them seen just once. The V gene's germline CDR1 is SGHNT and CDR2 YENEEA. CDR3 length: 15 residues. The trim removed 5 bases at V and 4 bases at J, leaving 4 bases unmatched. The J gene is TRBJ2-1, the V gene TRBV11-3, with 11 positions matching TRBD2. The specimen was peripheral blood. The clonotype originates from a man between 45 and 60 years old with active or convalescent COVID-19. CDR3 nucleotide sequence: TGTGCCAGCAGCGCCGGGACTAGCGGTTACAATGAGCAGTTCTTC. Translation: CASSAGTSGYNEQFF.